This T cell receptor (beta chain) was observed in a study of cytomegalovirus exposure and HLA in healthy donors. The PCR had 60 Vbeta and 13 Jbeta primers. The assay was immunoSEQ multiplex PCR, and TCRdb's table has in-frame clones only and misses some. Of fewer than 120,000 clones in the sample, about 80% were seen once. The V segment lost 0 bases and the J segment 10 bases; nucleotides outside the gene matches: 7. The germline gives CDR1 KGHSH, CDR2 LQKENI. The CDR3 loop spans 14 amino acids. The sequence came from an older woman in good health and CMV-seropositive. The gene calls are TRBV18 and TRBJ1-1; TRBD1 agrees at 8 bases. Sequences were obtained from PBMCs. The CDR3 nucleotides are TGTGCCAGCTCACCACCGGACAGGGTGGGAGCAGCTTTCTTT. Translating gives CASSPPDRVGAAFF.